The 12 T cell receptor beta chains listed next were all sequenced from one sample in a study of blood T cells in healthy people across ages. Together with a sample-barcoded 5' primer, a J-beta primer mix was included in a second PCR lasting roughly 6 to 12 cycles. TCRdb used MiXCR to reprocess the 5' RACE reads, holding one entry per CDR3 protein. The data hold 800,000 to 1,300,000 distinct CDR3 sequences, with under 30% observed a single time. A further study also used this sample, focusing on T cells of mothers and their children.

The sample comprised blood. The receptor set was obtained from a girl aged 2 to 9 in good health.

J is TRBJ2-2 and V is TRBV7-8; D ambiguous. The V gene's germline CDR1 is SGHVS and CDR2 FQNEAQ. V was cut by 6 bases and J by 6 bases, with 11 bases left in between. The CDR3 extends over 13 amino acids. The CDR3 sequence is CASRTVVPGELFF. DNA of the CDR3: TGTGCCAGCAGGACGGTAGTCCCCGGGGAGCTGTTTTTT.

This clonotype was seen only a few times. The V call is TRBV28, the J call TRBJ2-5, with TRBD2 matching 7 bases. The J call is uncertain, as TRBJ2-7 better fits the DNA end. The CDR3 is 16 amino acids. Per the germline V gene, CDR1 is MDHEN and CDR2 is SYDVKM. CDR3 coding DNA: TGTGCCAGCAGTCCGACCGAGGTAGCGGGTTCCTACGAGCAGTACTTC. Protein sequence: CASSPTEVAGSYEQYF.

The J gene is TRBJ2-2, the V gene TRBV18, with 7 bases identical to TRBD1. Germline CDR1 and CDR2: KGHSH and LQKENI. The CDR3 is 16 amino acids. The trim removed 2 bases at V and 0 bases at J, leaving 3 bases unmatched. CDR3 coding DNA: TGTGCCAGCTCACCAAGGACAGGAACGAACACCGGGGAGCTGTTTTTT. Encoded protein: CASSPRTGTNTGELFF.

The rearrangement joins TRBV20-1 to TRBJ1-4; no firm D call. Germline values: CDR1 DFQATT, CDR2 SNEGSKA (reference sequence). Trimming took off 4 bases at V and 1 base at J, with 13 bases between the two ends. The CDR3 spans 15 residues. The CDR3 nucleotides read TGCAGTGCTATTGTCGCGGAGATAACTAATGAAAAACTGTTTTTT. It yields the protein CSAIVAEITNEKLFF.

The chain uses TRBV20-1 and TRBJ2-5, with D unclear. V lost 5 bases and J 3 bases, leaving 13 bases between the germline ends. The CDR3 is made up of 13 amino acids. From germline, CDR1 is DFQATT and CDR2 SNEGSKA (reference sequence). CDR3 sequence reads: CSAQTQNEETQYF. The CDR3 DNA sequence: TGCAGTGCTCAGACCCAAAACGAAGAGACCCAGTACTTC.

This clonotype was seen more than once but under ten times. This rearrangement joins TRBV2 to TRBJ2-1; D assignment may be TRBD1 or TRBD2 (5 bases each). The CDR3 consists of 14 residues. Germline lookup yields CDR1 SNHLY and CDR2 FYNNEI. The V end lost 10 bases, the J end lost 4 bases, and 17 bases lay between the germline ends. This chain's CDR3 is CATARDGDYNEQFF. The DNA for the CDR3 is TGTGCCACCGCCCGGGACGGGGATTACAATGAGCAGTTCTTC.

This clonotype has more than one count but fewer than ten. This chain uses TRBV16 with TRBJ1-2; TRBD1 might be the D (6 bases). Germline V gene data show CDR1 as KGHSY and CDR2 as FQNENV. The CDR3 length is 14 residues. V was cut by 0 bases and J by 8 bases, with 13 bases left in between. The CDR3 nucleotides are TGTGCCAGCAGCCAATCGGGCGTTCAGGGGGGCTACACCTTC. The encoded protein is CASSQSGVQGGYTF.

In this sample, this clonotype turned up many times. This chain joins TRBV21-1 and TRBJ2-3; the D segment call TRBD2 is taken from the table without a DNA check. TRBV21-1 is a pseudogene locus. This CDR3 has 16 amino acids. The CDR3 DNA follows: TGTGCCAGAGGGGACTCTTGGACTGGATTCACAGATACGCAGTATTTT. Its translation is CARGDSWTGFTDTQYF.

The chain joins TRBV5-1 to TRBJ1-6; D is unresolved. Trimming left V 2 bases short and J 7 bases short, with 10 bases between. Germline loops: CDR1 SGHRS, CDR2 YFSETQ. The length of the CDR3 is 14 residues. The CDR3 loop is CASSLFNRNSPLHF. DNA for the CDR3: TGCGCCAGCAGCTTATTTAATCGAAATTCACCCCTCCACTTT.

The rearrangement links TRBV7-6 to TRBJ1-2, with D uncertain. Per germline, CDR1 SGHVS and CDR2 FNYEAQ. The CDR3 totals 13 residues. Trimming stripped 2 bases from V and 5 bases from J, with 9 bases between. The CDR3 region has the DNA TGTGCCAGCAGCTTAATAGGGCTGTATGGCTACACCTTC. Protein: CASSLIGLYGYTF.

The CDR3 DNA reads TGCAGCGAACTAGGGGCGAAAGGCACTGAAGCTTTCTTT. Translating it yields CSELGAKGTEAFF. The rearrangement links TRBV29-1 to TRBJ1-1, with D possibly matching TRBD1 (5 bases). With 7 bases removed from V and 4 bases from J, the gap between germline ends came to 16 bases. The CDR3 extends over 13 amino acids. CDR1 and CDR2 (germline): SQVTM, ANQGSEA.

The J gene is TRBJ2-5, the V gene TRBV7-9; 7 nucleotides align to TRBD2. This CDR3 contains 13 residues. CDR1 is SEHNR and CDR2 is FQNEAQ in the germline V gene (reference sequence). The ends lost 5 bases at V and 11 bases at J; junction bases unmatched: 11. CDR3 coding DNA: TGTGCCAGCAGCGCAGGGAGGGCTGGGGAGCAGTACTTC. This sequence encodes CASSAGRAGEQYF.